Reported below is one T cell receptor beta chain. Its specificity is unknown. A much more abundant neighbour one base away suggests this may be a read error. This sample is part of a study of blood T cells in healthy people across ages. Study conclusions and caveats: Older age went with lower TCR beta diversity per million T cells, in a roughly linear way. Investigators treated diversity estimates from one million T cells as underestimates.

The CDR3 spans 15 residues. Germline CDR1 is MGHRA and CDR2 is YSYEKL. Trimming took 4 bases from V and 8 from J, leaving 19 bases between them. A sample-barcoded 5' primer and a J-beta primer mix were used in a second PCR of about 6 to 11 cycles. In TCRdb, the 5' RACE reads were re-called with MiXCR into one record per CDR3 protein. The sample shows about 930,000 distinct CDR3 sequences, 25% to 30% of them seen only once. These same records also appear under a second study, on T cells of mothers and their children.

The chain recombines TRBV4-1 with TRBJ2-3; a weak D match, TRBD1 (6 bases). The receptor was isolated from a woman between 40 and 55 years old in good health. Source material: blood. This CDR3 is CASSRQLFEQGTQYF. The CDR3 DNA sequence: TGCGCCAGCAGCCGGCAGCTATTTGAACAGGGTACGCAGTATTTT.